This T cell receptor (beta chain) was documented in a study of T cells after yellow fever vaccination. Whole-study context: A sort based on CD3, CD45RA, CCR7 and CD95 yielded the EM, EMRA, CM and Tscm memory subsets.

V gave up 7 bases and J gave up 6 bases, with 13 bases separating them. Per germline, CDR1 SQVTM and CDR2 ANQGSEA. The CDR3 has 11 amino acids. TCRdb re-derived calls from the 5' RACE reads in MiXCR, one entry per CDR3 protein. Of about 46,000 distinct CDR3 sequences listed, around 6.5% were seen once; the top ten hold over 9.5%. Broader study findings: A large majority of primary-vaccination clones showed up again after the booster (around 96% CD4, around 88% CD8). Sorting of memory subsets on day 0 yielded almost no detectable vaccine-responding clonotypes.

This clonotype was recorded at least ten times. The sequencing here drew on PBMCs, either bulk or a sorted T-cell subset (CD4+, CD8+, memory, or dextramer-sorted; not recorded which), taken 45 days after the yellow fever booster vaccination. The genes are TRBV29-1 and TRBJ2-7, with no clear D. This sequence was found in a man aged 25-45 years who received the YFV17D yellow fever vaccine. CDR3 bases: TGCAGCGCCCTTAACTATGGCGAGCAGTACTTC. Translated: CSALNYGEQYF.